Each of the 28 T cell receptor beta chains below was sequenced from the same sample in a study of T cells after yellow fever vaccination. TCRdb reprocessed the 5' RACE reads via MiXCR and lists one record per CDR3 protein. The data show over 70,000 distinct CDR3 sequences, just under 8% seen once. This specimen consisted of CD8+ T cells sorted from PBMCs, obtained on the day of the yellow fever booster vaccination. The receptors come from a young man who received the YFV17D yellow fever vaccine.

The gene calls are TRBV12-3 or TRBV12-4 and TRBJ2-2; D gene ambiguous. The CDR3 has 12 amino acids. V was trimmed by 3 bases and J by 2 bases, leaving 1 base between them. CDR3 coding DNA: TGTGCCAGCAGTTTTAACACCGGGGAGCTGTTTTTT. Its protein is CASSFNTGELFF.

The V gene is TRBV5-1, the J gene TRBJ2-7; TRBD2 aligns across 7 bases. Germline CDR1 SGHRS, CDR2 YFSETQ. CDR3 length: 15 residues. V was pared by 1 base and J by 4 bases, with 8 bases of the junction left unmatched. CDR3 in amino acids: CASSLPGLGLYEQYF. The DNA for the CDR3 is TGCGCCAGCAGCTTGCCCGGACTAGGGTTATACGAGCAGTACTTC.

The V and J genes are TRBV6-2 or TRBV6-3 and TRBJ2-7; 8 nucleotides agree with TRBD2. The CDR3 has 14 residues. The germline V gene has CDR1 MNHEY and CDR2 SVGEGT. J gave up 2 bases and V 5 bases, and 5 bases lay outside the gene matches. Here the CDR3 reads CASSTLAVTYEQYF. The DNA for the CDR3 is TGTGCCAGCAGTACACTAGCGGTTACCTACGAGCAGTACTTC.

This clonotype was detected only a few times. CDR3 sequence: CASSLTSGETQYF. DNA of the CDR3: TGTGCCAGCAGTTTGACTAGCGGGGAGACCCAGTACTTC. The genes are TRBV12-3 or TRBV12-4 and TRBJ2-5; 10 bases agree with TRBD2. With V trimmed by 3 bases and J by 5 bases, 0 bases remained unmatched. This CDR3 has 13 residues.

This clonotype was counted between two and nine times. The chain carries TRBV24-1 and TRBJ2-1; D unclear. The V and J ends lost 6 bases and 5 bases respectively, with 10 bases between them. The length of the CDR3 is 13 residues. Germline V gene sequence: CDR1 KGHDR, CDR2 SFDVKD. The CDR3 reads CATSQPTDNEQFF. CDR3 nucleotides: TGTGCCACCAGTCAACCGACTGACAATGAGCAGTTCTTC.

This clonotype was detected only a few times. This chain uses TRBV7-2 with TRBJ2-7; 11 positions match TRBD2. The V segment lost 5 bases and the J segment 1 base; nucleotides outside the gene matches: 4. The CDR3 runs to 15 residues. The germline gives CDR1 SGHTA, CDR2 FQGNSA. CDR3 sequence: CASSLIAGGSYEQYF. In DNA form, the CDR3 reads TGTGCCAGCAGCCTCATAGCGGGAGGGTCCTACGAGCAGTACTTC.

This clonotype has more than one count but fewer than ten. The gene calls are TRBV20-1 and TRBJ1-2; D is undetermined. V shed 0 bases and J shed 8 bases, with 19 bases lying between them. Germline V gene data show CDR1 as DFQATT and CDR2 as SNEGSKA (reference sequence). CDR3 length equals 15 residues. DNA of the CDR3: TGCAGTGCTAGAGAGCCCGGAATTGAAACGGGGGGCTACACCTTC. Its protein product is CSAREPGIETGGYTF.

The gene calls are TRBV12-3 or TRBV12-4 and TRBJ1-4; 7 nucleotides align to TRBD1. V lost 6 bases and J lost 5; bases outside the gene matches: 12. The CDR3 is made up of 16 amino acids. The CDR3 DNA sequence: TGTGCCAGCAGCCCACCGGGACAGTTTGTAAATGAAAAACTGTTTTTT. It translates to CASSPPGQFVNEKLFF.

This clonotype was seen a handful of times. The chain joins TRBV5-1 to TRBJ2-7, with 7 bases lining up with TRBD2. Germline V CDR1 and CDR2: SGHRS, YFSETQ. V shed 0 bases, J shed 3 bases, and the junction held 3 bases outside the gene matches. The CDR3 has 14 amino acids. The CDR3 bases are TGCGCCAGCAGCTTGGTGACGGGAGGCTACGAGCAGTACTTC. Residues: CASSLVTGGYEQYF.

This clonotype was seen only a few times. This chain uses TRBV7-9 with TRBJ2-1; 11 bases fit TRBD2. This CDR3 has 16 amino acids. Germline V gene lookup returns CDR1 SEHNR and CDR2 FQNEAQ (reference sequence). J gave up 6 bases and V 0 bases, and 4 bases lay outside the gene matches. Written as DNA, the CDR3 is TGTGCCAGCAGCTTAGCGTATGGGACTAGCGGCAATGAGCAGTTCTTC. Residues: CASSLAYGTSGNEQFF.

This sequence joins TRBV7-2 and TRBJ2-7; 8 nucleotides match TRBD2. Trimming at V came to 6 bases and at J to 4 bases, leaving 17 bases not matched to a gene. The CDR3 length is 17 residues. The germline V gene encodes CDR1 SGHTA and CDR2 FQGNSA. In nucleotides, the CDR3 is TGTGCCAGCAGTTACACTAACGGGAGGGAGGGCCAATACGAGCAGTACTTC. It codes for CASSYTNGREGQYEQYF.

As DNA, the CDR3 is TGTGCCAGCTCCCACGTCGGTGGCGGCACAGATACGCAGTATTTT. Translated: CASSHVGGGTDTQYF. The chain is built from TRBV18 and TRBJ2-3; D is undetermined. This CDR3 is built from 15 residues. CDR1 and CDR2 from the germline V gene are KGHSH and LQKENI. The V end lost 6 bases, the J end lost 1 base, and 14 bases lay between the germline ends.

The gene calls are TRBV30 and TRBJ2-1, with 13 bases identical to TRBD2. Per germline, CDR1 GTSNPN and CDR2 SVGIG (reference sequence). Unmatched junction bases numbered 6, after V lost 4 bases and J lost 9 bases. The length of the CDR3 is 14 residues. CDR3 DNA sequence: TGTGCCTGGACCGGGACTAGCGGGATTAGTGAGCAGTTCTTC. This codes for CAWTGTSGISEQFF.

The V call is TRBV11-2, the J call TRBJ2-7, with D perhaps TRBD1 or TRBD2 (5 bases each). Trimming shortened V by 7 bases and J by 5 bases, and 12 bases separated the two germline ends. The length of the CDR3 is 12 residues. The germline V gene encodes CDR1 SGHAT and CDR2 FQNNGV. The CDR3 here is CASMGDVDEQYF. The CDR3 DNA reads TGTGCCAGCATGGGGGATGTCGACGAGCAGTACTTC.

The chain joins TRBV6-4 to TRBJ1-2; 9 bases align to TRBD1. The V gene end was trimmed by 3 bases and the J gene end by 8 bases; junction bases not matched to a gene: 4. CDR3 size: 13 residues. CDR1 MRHNA and CDR2 SNTAGT come from the germline V gene. Written as DNA, the CDR3 is TGTGCCAGCAGTGAGACAGGGGGAGGAGGCTACACCTTC. This sequence encodes CASSETGGGGYTF.

The gene calls are TRBV12-3 or TRBV12-4 and TRBJ2-1; 8 bases line up with TRBD2. This CDR3 contains 14 residues. Losses at the gene ends were 7 bases for V and 7 bases for J; bases not matched to a gene: 9. CDR3 nucleotides: TGTGCCAGCAAACCGGGACTAGGGATGAATGAGCAGTTCTTC. Residues: CASKPGLGMNEQFF.

The CDR3 DNA follows: TGTGCCAGCAGCCACGGGACTAGCCTCAATGAGCAGTTCTTC. This encodes CASSHGTSLNEQFF. The chain carries TRBV7-8 and TRBJ2-1; 9 nucleotides align to TRBD2. This CDR3 is 14 amino acids long. Losses at the gene ends were 5 bases for V and 6 bases for J; bases not matched to a gene: 5. Germline CDR1 is SGHVS and CDR2 is FQNEAQ.

This clonotype has only a few counts. This chain links TRBV9 with TRBJ2-7; a weak D match, TRBD2 (6 bases). Germline V gene data show CDR1 as SGDLS and CDR2 as YYNGEE. This CDR3 spans 15 amino acids. Deletions cut 4 bases from V and 5 bases from J, with 19 bases between. The CDR3 DNA reads TGTGCCAGCAGCAACAACCCGGGACTTACTAACGAGCAGTACTTC. It encodes CASSNNPGLTNEQYF.

V and J are TRBV2 and TRBJ2-1, with 11 positions matching TRBD2. The length of the CDR3 is 15 residues. The V gene end was trimmed by 6 bases and the J gene end by 5 bases; junction bases not matched to a gene: 6. CDR1 and CDR2 from the germline V gene are SNHLY and FYNNEI. The CDR3 is CASRAGTSGNNEQFF. CDR3 in DNA: TGTGCCAGCAGGGCCGGGACTAGCGGTAACAATGAGCAGTTCTTC.

This clonotype was counted a few times. CDR3 region: CASSFIPSGSSYNEQFF. The CDR3 DNA is TGTGCCAGCAGCTTTATCCCTAGCGGGAGCTCCTACAATGAGCAGTTCTTC. V and J are TRBV7-8 and TRBJ2-1; TRBD2 matches at 10 bases. There are 17 residues in the CDR3. Trimming took 3 bases from V and 0 from J; bases not matched to a gene: 5. Germline V lookup: CDR1 SGHVS, CDR2 FQNEAQ.

This chain uses TRBV9 with TRBJ2-5, with D tentatively TRBD1 (5 bases). The V end lost 5 bases, the J end lost 5 bases, and 16 bases lay between the germline ends. The length of the CDR3 is 14 residues. Germline CDR1 reads SGDLS; CDR2 reads YYNGEE. The DNA for the CDR3 is TGTGCCAGCAGTGGTCGAGTAGCAGGGGAGACCCAGTACTTC. Translation gives CASSGRVAGETQYF.

In its sample, this clonotype was seen a few times. The rearrangement links TRBV25-1 to TRBJ2-1, with 11 bases that match TRBD2. The CDR3 is made up of 16 amino acids. Germline lookup yields CDR1 MGHDK and CDR2 SYGVNS. Germline trimming cut 1 base from V and 9 bases from J; bases unmatched to any gene: 8. The CDR3 region has the DNA TGTGCCAGCAGTGAATGGGATAGCGGGAGGGCCCCTGAGCAGTTCTTC. Its protein product is CASSEWDSGRAPEQFF.

The V gene is TRBV7-8, the J gene TRBJ2-6; no clear D gene. Deletions cut 11 bases from V and 3 bases from J, with 8 bases between. Germline V CDR1 and CDR2: SGHVS, FQNEAQ. The CDR3 is made up of 12 amino acids. CDR3 bases: TGTGCCTCCCCGAGTGGGGCCAACGTCCTGACTTTC. Translation: CASPSGANVLTF.

The sample holds one count of this clonotype. A much larger clone differs from this one at a single base, so this may be a read error. The rearrangement joins TRBV28 to TRBJ2-7, with D possibly being TRBD2 (7 bases). Germline lookup yields CDR1 MDHEN and CDR2 SYDVKM. This CDR3 has 15 residues. CDR3 sequence (DNA): TGTTCCAGCAGTTTGGAGGGGGGGGGCCCCTACGAGCAGTACTTC. Amino acids: CSSSLEGGGPYEQYF.

This chain connects TRBV20-1 to TRBJ2-5, with D possibly matching TRBD2 (5 bases). The V gene lost 3 bases and the J gene lost 1 base, with 12 bases spanning the gap. The CDR3 totals 14 residues. The V gene's germline CDR1 is DFQATT and CDR2 SNEGSKA (reference sequence). This CDR3 is CSASVGLRQETQYF. The CDR3 DNA is TGCAGTGCTAGTGTAGGACTTCGCCAAGAGACCCAGTACTTC.

This rearrangement joins TRBV5-1 to TRBJ2-3, with 7 bases lining up with TRBD1. The trim removed 3 bases at V and 0 bases at J, leaving 4 bases unmatched. This CDR3 has 15 amino acids. Looked up from germline, CDR1 is SGHRS and CDR2 is YFSETQ. The CDR3 DNA reads TGCGCCAGCAGCTGGGGACAGACTAGCACAGATACGCAGTATTTT. Translated, it gives CASSWGQTSTDTQYF.

This clonotype was recorded a few times. The chain carries TRBV6-5 and TRBJ2-5; possible D gene TRBD2, 6 bases. The CDR3 is made up of 15 amino acids. Trimming took off 2 bases at V and 5 bases at J, with 15 bases between the two ends. The V gene's germline CDR1 is MNHEY and CDR2 SVGAGI. This chain's CDR3 is CASSYASGAPETQYF. CDR3 DNA sequence: TGTGCCAGCAGTTACGCGTCGGGAGCTCCGGAGACCCAGTACTTC.

This clonotype is medium-sized by share. V gene TRBV4-2 combines with J gene TRBJ2-1; D is ambiguous. V shed 4 bases and J shed 6 bases, with 13 bases lying between them. CDR1 and CDR2 from the germline V gene are LGHNA and YNFKEQ. This CDR3 comprises 14 residues. The chain's CDR3 is CASSPYTPSNEQFF. As DNA, the CDR3 is TGTGCCAGCAGCCCTTATACTCCCTCCAATGAGCAGTTCTTC.